This T cell receptor beta chain emerged from a study of control samples from healthy donors and cancer patients (dated by TCRdb to about 2020). CDR1 is given as LNHDA and CDR2 as SQIVND, both from the germline V gene (reference sequence). The CDR3 sequence holds 16 residues, the cysteine and phenylalanine included. Solely the CDR3 DNA is kept, with 48 bases framed from the first base. A distance of 19 bases separates the germline ends of V and J, which lose 0 bases and 8 bases respectively. Comment on this clone: Its specific antigen is unknown. No base qualities exist here, and no much larger clone lies one base off it.

Library construction relied on the immunoSEQ multiplex PCR assay. TCRdb re-hosts the immuneACCESS table, in-frame sequences only. Its copies lack some clones; in the studies checked, an unresolved V gene accounts for under half of them, and the cause for the rest is not known. The sample yields 90,000 to 100,000 clones; 90% were counted once. The biggest ten clones account for 3.5% to 4.5% of the sample. The sequence was collected from a woman under 30 in good health. Sequences were obtained from blood. The rearrangement joined TRBV19 to TRBJ1-2; TRBD1 could be the D gene, as 6 bases match. The CDR3: CASSIDRFRGARGYTF. The bases read TGTGCCAGTAGTATAGATCGTTTCCGGGGGGCAAGGGGCTACACCTTC.